This TCR beta chain originates from a study of post-analysis software for immune sequencing data. General study results and limits: People with multiple sclerosis had a significantly lower normalized Chao1 diversity than controls did. Among 5 or 6 TRBV segments more frequent in patients than controls were TRBV5-6, TRBV5-1 and TRBV20-1.

This clonotype was seen a few times. Antigen unknown. Unique molecular identifiers were carried by the TCR beta cDNA libraries. Each CDR3 protein gets one entry after TCRdb re-called the PCR reads with MiXCR. The sample carries 600,000 to 700,000 distinct CDR3 sequences, around 60% recorded once. Germline CDR1 is DFQATT and CDR2 is SNEGSKA (reference sequence). The CDR3 spans 12 residues. The germline V and J ends were trimmed by 3 bases and 5 bases, with 10 bases remaining between them. Specimen: blood. The receptor comes from a girl aged 2-15 years with multiple sclerosis. This chain connects TRBV20-1 to TRBJ2-5; D perhaps matches TRBD2 (7 bases). The CDR3 sequence is CSARGRGETQYF. CDR3 nucleotide sequence: TGCAGTGCTAGGGGGAGGGGGGAGACCCAGTACTTC.